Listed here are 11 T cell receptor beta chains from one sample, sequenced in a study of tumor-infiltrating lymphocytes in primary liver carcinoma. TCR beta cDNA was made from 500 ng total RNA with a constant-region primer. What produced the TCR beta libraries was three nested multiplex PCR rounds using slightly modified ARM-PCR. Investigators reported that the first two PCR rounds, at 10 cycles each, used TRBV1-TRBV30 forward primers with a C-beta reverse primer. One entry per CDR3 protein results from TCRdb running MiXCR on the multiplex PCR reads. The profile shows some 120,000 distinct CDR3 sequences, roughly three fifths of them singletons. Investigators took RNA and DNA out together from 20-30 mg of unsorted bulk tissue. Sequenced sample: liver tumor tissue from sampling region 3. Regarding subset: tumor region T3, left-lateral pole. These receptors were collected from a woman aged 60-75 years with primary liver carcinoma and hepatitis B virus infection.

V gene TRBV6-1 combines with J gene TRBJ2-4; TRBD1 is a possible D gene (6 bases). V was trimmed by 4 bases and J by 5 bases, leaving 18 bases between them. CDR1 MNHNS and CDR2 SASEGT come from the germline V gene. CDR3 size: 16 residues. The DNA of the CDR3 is TGTGCCAGCAGTGGACAGGCGCGGCTAAGGGAAAACATTCAGTACTTC. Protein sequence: CASSGQARLRENIQYF.

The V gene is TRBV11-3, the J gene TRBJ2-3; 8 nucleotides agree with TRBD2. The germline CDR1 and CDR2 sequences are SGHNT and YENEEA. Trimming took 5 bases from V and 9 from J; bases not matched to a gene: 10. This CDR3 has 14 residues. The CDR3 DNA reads TGTGCCAGCAGCCTTCGGACTAGCATAGAAACGCAGTATTTT. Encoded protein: CASSLRTSIETQYF.

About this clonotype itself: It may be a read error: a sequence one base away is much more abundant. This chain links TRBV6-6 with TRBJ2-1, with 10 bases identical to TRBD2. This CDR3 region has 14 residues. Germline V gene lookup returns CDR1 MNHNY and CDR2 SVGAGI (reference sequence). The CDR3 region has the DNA TGTGCCAGCAGTTACGGGACTAGCGTTCATGAGCGGTTCTTC. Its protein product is CASSYGTSVHERFF.

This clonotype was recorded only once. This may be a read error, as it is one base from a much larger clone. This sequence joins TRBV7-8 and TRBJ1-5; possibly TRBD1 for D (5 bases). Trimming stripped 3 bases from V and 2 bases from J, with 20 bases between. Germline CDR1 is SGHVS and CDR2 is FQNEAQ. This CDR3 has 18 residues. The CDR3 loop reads CASSLSIGARGGNQPQHF. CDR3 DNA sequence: TGTGCCAGCAGCTTGTCAATCGGGGCCCGTGGGGGCAATCAGCCCCAGCATTTT.

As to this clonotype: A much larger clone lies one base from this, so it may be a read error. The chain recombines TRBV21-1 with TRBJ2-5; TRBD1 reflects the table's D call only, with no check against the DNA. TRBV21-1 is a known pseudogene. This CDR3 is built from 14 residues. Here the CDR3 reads CASNRTGTKETQYF. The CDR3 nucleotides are TGTGCCAGCAACAGGACAGGGACGAAGGAGACCCAGTACTTC.

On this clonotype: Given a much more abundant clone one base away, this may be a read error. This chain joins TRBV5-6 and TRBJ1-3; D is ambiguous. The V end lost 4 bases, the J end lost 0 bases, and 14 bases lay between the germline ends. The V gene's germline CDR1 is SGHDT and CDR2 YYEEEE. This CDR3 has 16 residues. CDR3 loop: CASSRPTGFSGNTIYF. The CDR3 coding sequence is TGTGCCAGCAGCCGGCCCACGGGATTCTCTGGAAACACCATATATTTT.

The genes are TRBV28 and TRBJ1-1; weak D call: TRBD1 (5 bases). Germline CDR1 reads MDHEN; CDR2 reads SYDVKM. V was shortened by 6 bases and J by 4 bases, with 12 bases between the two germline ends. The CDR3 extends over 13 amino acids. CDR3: CASSRHGGTEAFF. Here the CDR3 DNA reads TGTGCCAGCAGCCGCCACGGGGGCACTGAAGCTTTCTTT. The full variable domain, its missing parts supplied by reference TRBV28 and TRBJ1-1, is DVKVTQSSRYLVKRTGEKVFLECVQDMDHENMFWYRQDPGLGLRLIYFSYDVKMKEKGDIPEGYSVSREKKERFSLILESASTNQTSMYLCASSRHGGTEAFFGQGTRLTVV.

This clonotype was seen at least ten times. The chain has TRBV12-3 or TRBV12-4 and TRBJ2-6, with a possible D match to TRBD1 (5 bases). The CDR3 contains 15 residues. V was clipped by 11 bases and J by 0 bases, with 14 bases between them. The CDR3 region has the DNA TGTGCCTGCCCGACAGAGAGCTCTGGGGCCAACGTCCTGACTTTC. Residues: CACPTESSGANVLTF.

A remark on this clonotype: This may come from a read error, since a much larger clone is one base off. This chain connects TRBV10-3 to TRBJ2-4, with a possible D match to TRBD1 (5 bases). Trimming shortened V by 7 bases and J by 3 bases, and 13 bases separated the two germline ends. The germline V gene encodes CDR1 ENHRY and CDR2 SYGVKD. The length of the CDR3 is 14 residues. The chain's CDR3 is CAIIEVDSKNIQYF. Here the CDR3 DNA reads TGTGCCATCATTGAAGTAGACAGCAAAAACATTCAGTACTTC.

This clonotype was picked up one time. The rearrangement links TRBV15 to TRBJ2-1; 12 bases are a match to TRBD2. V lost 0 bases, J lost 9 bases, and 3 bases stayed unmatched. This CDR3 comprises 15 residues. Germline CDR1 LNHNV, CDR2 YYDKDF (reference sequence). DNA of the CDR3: TGTGCCACCAGCAGAGATAAACTAGCGGGAGGTGAGCAGTTCTTC. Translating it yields CATSRDKLAGGEQFF.

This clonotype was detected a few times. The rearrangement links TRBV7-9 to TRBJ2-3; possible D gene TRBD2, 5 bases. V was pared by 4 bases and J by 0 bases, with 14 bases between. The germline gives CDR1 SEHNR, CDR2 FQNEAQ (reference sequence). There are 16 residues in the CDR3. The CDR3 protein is CASSSSLDPSTDTQYF. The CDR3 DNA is TGTGCCAGCAGCTCCTCACTAGACCCTAGCACAGATACGCAGTATTTT.